The text below deals with one TCR beta chain. What antigen it recognizes has not been identified. The record has no base qualities; no much larger clone is one base away. Genomic DNA was isolated from the sorted cells so that the TCRbeta CDR3 region could be sequenced. The immunoSEQ Assay was used for sequencing of TCRbeta CDR3 regions. The table was pulled from immuneACCESS by TCRdb, which kept in-frame rearrangements only. Such tables lose some clones; where checked, under half of the loss comes from unresolved V genes, and the rest has no known cause. The sample yields approximately 60,000 clones; around 93% were counted once. The ten largest make up roughly a fifth of the sample. Counted from cysteine to phenylalanine, this CDR3 has 14 amino acids. This entry keeps only the CDR3 DNA: 42 bases, framed from base 1. V loses 3 bases, J loses 7 bases, and the germline ends lie 13 bases apart. The germline V gene supplies CDR1 SGHDT and CDR2 YYEEEE.

This record belongs to a study of OX40 agonist ivuxolimab in advanced cancers. Concerning the study at large: The costimulatory receptor OX40 (CD134) was targeted by ivuxolimab, a fully human IgG2 agonistic monoclonal antibody. The point of sequencing TCRbeta in the periphery was to test whether ivuxolimab changed TCR sequence diversity and drove clonal T-cell expansion. Of the roughly 51 dose-escalation patients, hepatocellular carcinoma was present in 19, melanoma in approximately 15, renal cell carcinoma in 9 and head and neck cancer in 9. Prior anti-PD-1, anti-PD-L1 or anti-CTLA-4 therapy was permitted, and about 40% of dose-escalation patients had received checkpoint inhibitors. The paper describes the monotherapy dose-escalation part (N = 52 patients) of the phase I trial of ivuxolimab. Intravenous ivuxolimab was administered to patients every 2 weeks at six dose levels: 0.01, 0.1, 0.3, 1.5, 3 and 10 mg/kg. Three dose-escalation patients achieved partial responses, one with hepatocellular carcinoma and two with cutaneous melanoma. In the dose-escalation cohort, around 80% of patients were male, and the mean age was 60 years with a range of roughly 20 to 79.

The research as a whole found: The antigen specificity of the clonally expanded peripheral T cells was not determined. Low levels of normalized T-cell clonal expansion were also shown by some nonresponding patients. At doses of 0.1 to 3.0 mg/kg, clonal expansion of both CD4+ and CD8+ T cells in blood was seen between baseline and week 6. Partial responders in the 0.1-3.0 mg/kg groups had among the lowest normalized peripheral clonal expansion, especially among CD8+ T cells. On average, CD8+ T cells showed more expanded clones than CD4+ T cells after ivuxolimab.

The trial excluded patients who had a history of autoimmune disease or who were on systemic immunosuppression. Peripheral blood for TCR sequencing was collected from all dose cohorts at baseline, on cycle 4 day 1, and on cycle 7 day 1. Samples came from an open-label, multicenter, first-in-human phase I dose-escalation trial of ivuxolimab. Adults with locally advanced or metastatic head and neck squamous cell, hepatocellular, melanoma or renal cell carcinoma were enrolled in the trial. Before TCR sequencing, CD4+ and CD8+ T cells were separately sorted from peripheral blood. The source was CD4+ or CD8+ T cells sorted from blood, collected in a trial of the OX40 agonist ivuxolimab. The V and J segments used are TRBV5-6 and TRBJ2-2; a tentative D match to TRBD2 spans 5 bases. This sequence was found in an adult with an advanced solid tumor such as melanoma, head and neck, liver or kidney cancer. The CDR3 region reads CASSSGGSGGELFF. The DNA is as follows: TGTGCCAGCAGCTCCGGCGGGTCAGGCGGGGAGCTGTTTTTT.